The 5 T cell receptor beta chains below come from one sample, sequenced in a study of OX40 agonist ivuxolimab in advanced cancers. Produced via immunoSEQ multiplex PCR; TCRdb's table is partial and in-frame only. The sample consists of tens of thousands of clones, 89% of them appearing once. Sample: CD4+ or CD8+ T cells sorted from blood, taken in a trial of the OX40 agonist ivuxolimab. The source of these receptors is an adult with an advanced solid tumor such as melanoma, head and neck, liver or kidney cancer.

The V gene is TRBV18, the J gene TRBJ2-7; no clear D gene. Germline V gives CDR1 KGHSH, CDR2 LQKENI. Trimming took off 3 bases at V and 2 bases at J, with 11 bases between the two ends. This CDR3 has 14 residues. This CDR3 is CASSPGFVTYEQYF. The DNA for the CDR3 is TGTGCCAGCTCACCGGGGTTTGTAACCTACGAGCAGTACTTC.

CDR3 nucleotide sequence: TGTGCCAGCAGCGTAGAATACCCTGGGGATACGCAGTATTTT. Amino acids: CASSVEYPGDTQYF. The chain joins TRBV9 to TRBJ2-3; D call uncertain. Germline V gene data show CDR1 as SGDLS and CDR2 as YYNGEE. CDR3 size: 14 residues. V was shortened by 0 bases and J by 6 bases, with 11 bases between the two germline ends.

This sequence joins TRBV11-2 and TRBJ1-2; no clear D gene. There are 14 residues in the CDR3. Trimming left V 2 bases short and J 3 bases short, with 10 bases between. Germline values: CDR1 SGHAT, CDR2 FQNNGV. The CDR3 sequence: CASSLSPLYYGYTF. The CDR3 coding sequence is TGTGCCAGCAGCTTAAGTCCCCTATACTATGGCTACACCTTC.

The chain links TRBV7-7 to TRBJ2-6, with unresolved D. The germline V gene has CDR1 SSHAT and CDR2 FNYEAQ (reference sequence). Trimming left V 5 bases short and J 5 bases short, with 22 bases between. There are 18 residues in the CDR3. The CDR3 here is CASSIGRVPQSRANVLTF. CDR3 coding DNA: TGTGCCAGCAGCATTGGGCGAGTGCCACAAAGTCGGGCCAACGTCCTGACTTTC.

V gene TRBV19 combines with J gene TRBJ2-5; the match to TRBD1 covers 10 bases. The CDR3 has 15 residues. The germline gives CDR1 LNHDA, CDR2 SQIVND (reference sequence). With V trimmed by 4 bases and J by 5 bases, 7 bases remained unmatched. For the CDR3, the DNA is TGTGCCAGTAGTAGGGGACAGGGGCTAGGGGAGACCCAGTACTTC. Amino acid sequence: CASSRGQGLGETQYF.